Following are 8 T cell receptor beta chains from one sample sequenced in a study of blood T cell repertoires in COVID-19. The protocol was immunoSEQ multiplex PCR, while the TCRdb copy is restricted to in-frame clones and leaves out a portion. This table holds a few hundred thousand clones, roughly 86% found once. The sequenced material came from PBMCs or T cells enriched from blood (not recorded which). The receptors originated from a woman aged 45-59 years who had been exposed to COVID-19.

This clone was seen just once. The rearrangement uses TRBV5-1 and TRBJ1-2; 7 bases map to TRBD1. J gave up 8 bases and V 0 bases, and 10 bases lay outside the gene matches. CDR3 length equals 15 residues. Germline loops: CDR1 SGHRS, CDR2 YFSETQ. The CDR3 sequence is CASSLVSETGYGYTF. Written as DNA, the CDR3 is TGCGCCAGCAGCTTGGTGTCGGAGACAGGGTACGGCTACACCTTC. The complete variable domain, with remaining parts taken from reference TRBV5-1 and TRBJ1-2, reads KAGVTQTPRYLIKTRGQQVTLSCSPISGHRSVSWYQQTPGQGLQFLFEYFSETQRNKGNFPGRFSGRQFSNSRSEMNVSTLELGDSALYLCASSLVSETGYGYTFGSGTRLTVV.

The rearrangement joins TRBV5-1 to TRBJ2-3; D possibly corresponds to TRBD1 (6 bases). CDR3 length equals 14 residues. The germline V and J ends were trimmed by 4 bases and 2 bases, with 11 bases remaining between them. The germline V gene has CDR1 SGHRS and CDR2 YFSETQ. The DNA for the CDR3 is TGCGCCAGCAGCGAGGGACACAACACAGATACGCAGTATTTT. Translating gives CASSEGHNTDTQYF.

The chain joins TRBV7-9 to TRBJ1-4; 7 nucleotides line up with TRBD1. The junction had 4 bases not matched to a gene; V was cut back by 4 bases and J by 5 bases. This CDR3 has 14 amino acids. CDR1 and CDR2 (germline): SEHNR, FQNEAQ (reference sequence). The CDR3 nucleotides are TGTGCCAGCAGCTCCAGGGGGGAGAATGAAAAACTGTTTTTT. It yields the protein CASSSRGENEKLFF.

The table lists this clone with a count of one. The rearrangement links TRBV2 to TRBJ1-4; 7 nucleotides agree with TRBD1. The germline gives CDR1 SNHLY, CDR2 FYNNEI. CDR3 length: 15 residues. Trimming at V came to 3 bases and at J to 8 bases, leaving 9 bases not matched to a gene. The CDR3 bases are TGTGCCAGCAGTGACGGAGACAGGGATTCCGAAAAACTGTTTTTT. Residues: CASSDGDRDSEKLFF.

The chain couples TRBV19 to TRBJ1-5; 11 nucleotides agree with TRBD1. V was pared by 5 bases and J by 6 bases, with 9 bases of the junction left unmatched. The CDR3 is made up of 16 amino acids. Germline CDR1 and CDR2: LNHDA and SQIVND (reference sequence). The CDR3 loop reads CASSGRTGGMSQPQHF. CDR3 bases: TGTGCCAGTAGTGGGCGGACAGGGGGCATGAGTCAGCCCCAGCATTTT.

This rearrangement joins TRBV9 to TRBJ2-7, with D possibly TRBD1 on 6 matching bases. V was shortened by 5 bases and J by 0 bases, with 15 bases between the two germline ends. Germline loops: CDR1 SGDLS, CDR2 YYNGEE. The CDR3 contains 15 residues. CDR3 loop: CASSLTGHSSYEQYF. CDR3 nucleotide sequence: TGTGCCAGCAGTCTCACGGGACACAGCTCCTACGAGCAGTACTTC.

The J gene is TRBJ2-3, the V gene TRBV4-2, with a possible D match to TRBD2 (6 bases). The germline V and J ends were trimmed by 4 bases and 4 bases, with 9 bases remaining between them. This CDR3 is built from 13 residues. Germline V lookup: CDR1 LGHNA, CDR2 YNFKEQ. The CDR3 DNA reads as TGTGCCAGCAGCCTCTGGGAGGCAGATACGCAGTATTTT. This translates into CASSLWEADTQYF.

The V call is TRBV7-9, the J call TRBJ2-7; the match to TRBD2 covers 9 bases. The germline gives CDR1 SEHNR, CDR2 FQNEAQ (reference sequence). V trimming: 5 bases; J trimming: 1 base; junction bases outside the gene matches: 3. The CDR3 spans 14 residues. The CDR3 reads CASSVLAGSYEQYF. The CDR3 DNA sequence: TGTGCCAGCAGCGTCCTAGCGGGATCCTACGAGCAGTACTTC.